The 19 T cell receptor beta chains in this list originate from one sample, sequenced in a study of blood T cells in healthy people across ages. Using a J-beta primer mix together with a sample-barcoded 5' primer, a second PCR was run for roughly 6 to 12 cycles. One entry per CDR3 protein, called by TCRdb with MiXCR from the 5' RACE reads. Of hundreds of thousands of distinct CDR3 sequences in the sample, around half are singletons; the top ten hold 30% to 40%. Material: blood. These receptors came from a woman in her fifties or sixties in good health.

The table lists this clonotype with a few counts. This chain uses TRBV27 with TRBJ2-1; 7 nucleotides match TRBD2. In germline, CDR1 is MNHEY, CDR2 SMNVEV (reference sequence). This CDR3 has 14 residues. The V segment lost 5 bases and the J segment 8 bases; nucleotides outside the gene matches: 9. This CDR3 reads CASSPLTSLYEQFF. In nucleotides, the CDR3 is TGTGCCAGCAGTCCCCTGACTAGCCTCTATGAGCAGTTCTTC.

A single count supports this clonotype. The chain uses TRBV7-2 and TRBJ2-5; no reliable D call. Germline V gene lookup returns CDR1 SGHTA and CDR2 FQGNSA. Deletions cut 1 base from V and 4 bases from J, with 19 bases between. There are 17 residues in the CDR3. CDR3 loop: CASSLVGPSLGIETQYF. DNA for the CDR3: TGTGCCAGCAGCTTAGTGGGTCCTAGTTTGGGGATAGAGACCCAGTACTTC.

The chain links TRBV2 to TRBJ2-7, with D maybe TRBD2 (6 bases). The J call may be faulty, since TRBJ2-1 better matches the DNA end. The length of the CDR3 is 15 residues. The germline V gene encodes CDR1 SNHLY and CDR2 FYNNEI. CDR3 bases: TGTGCCAGCACCGAACATCTAGCCACGGGAGATGAGCAGTTCTTC. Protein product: CASTEHLATGDEQFF.

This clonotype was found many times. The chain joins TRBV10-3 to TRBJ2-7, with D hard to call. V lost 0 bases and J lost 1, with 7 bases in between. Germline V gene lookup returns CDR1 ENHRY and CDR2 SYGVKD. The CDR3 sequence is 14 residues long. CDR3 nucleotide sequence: TGTGCCATCAGTGAGTCAATCGGGTCCTACGAGCAGTACTTC. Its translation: CAISESIGSYEQYF.

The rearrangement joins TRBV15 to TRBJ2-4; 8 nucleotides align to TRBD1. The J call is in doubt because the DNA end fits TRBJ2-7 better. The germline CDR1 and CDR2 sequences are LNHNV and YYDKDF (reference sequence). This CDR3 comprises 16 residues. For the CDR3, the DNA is TGTGCCACCAGCAGAGATTGGACAGGGTGGAACTGCGAGCAGTACTTC. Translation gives CATSRDWTGWNCEQYF.

The CDR3 DNA reads TGTGCCACCAGCAAAGGCAGGGCCTACGAGCAGTACTTC. Translation: CATSKGRAYEQYF. This sequence joins TRBV15 and TRBJ2-5, with D tentatively TRBD1 (5 bases). With the DNA end fitting TRBJ2-7 better, the J assignment may be wrong. The CDR3 has 13 residues. Germline CDR1 LNHNV, CDR2 YYDKDF (reference sequence).

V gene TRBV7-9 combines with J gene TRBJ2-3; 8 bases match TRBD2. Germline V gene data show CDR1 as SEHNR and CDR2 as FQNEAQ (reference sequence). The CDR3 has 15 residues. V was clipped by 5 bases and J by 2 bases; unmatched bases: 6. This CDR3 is CASSPTSGYTDTQYF. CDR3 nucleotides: TGTGCCAGCAGCCCAACTAGCGGATACACAGATACGCAGTATTTT.

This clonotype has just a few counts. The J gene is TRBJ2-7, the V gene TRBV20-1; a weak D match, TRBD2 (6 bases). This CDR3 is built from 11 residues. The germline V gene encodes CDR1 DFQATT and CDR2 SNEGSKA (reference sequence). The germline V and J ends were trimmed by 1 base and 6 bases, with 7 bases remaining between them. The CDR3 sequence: CSARVGLEQYF. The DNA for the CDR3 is TGCAGTGCTAGAGTGGGACTCGAGCAGTACTTC.

This CDR3 is CASSLGSVHQETQYF. The CDR3 DNA reads TGCGCCAGCAGCTTGGGGAGTGTACACCAAGAGACCCAGTACTTC. The chain employs TRBV5-1 and TRBJ2-5; D gene unclear. Germline-derived CDR1 and CDR2 are SGHRS and YFSETQ. The CDR3 is made up of 15 amino acids. V was clipped by 0 bases and J by 0 bases, with 9 bases between them.

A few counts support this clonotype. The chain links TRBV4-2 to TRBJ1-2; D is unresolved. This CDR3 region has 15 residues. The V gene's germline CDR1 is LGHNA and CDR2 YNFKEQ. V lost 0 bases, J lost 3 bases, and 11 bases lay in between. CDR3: CASSQDRASDYGYTF. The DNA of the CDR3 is TGTGCCAGCAGCCAAGATAGGGCGAGCGACTATGGCTACACCTTC.

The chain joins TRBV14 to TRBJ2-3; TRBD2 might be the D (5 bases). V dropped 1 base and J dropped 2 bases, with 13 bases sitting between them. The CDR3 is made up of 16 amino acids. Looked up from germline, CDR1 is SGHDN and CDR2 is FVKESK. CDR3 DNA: TGTGCCAGCAGCCAAGTCTCTACTAGTCCCACAGATACGCAGTATTTT. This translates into CASSQVSTSPTDTQYF. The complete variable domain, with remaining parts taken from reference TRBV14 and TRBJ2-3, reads EAGVTQFPSHSVIEKGQTVTLRCDPISGHDNLYWYRRVMGKEIKFLLHFVKESKQDESGMPNNRFLAERTGGTYSTLKVQPAELEDSGVYFCASSQVSTSPTDTQYFGPGTRLTVL.

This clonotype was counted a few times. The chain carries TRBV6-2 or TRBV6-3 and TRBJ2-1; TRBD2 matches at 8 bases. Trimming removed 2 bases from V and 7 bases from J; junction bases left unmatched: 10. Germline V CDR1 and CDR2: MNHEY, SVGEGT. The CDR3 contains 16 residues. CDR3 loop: CASSYGPGTRGNEQFF. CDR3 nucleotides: TGTGCCAGCAGTTACGGCCCCGGGACTAGAGGTAATGAGCAGTTCTTC.

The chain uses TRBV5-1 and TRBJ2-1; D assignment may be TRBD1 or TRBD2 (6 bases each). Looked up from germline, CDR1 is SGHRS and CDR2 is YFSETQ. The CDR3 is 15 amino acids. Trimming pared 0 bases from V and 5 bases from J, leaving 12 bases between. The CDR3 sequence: CASSLVGGLNNEQFF. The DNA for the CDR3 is TGCGCCAGCAGCTTGGTAGGGGGGCTGAACAATGAGCAGTTCTTC.

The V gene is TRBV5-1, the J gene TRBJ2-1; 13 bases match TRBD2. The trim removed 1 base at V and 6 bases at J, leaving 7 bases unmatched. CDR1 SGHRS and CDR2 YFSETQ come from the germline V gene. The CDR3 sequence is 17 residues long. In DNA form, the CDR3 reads TGCGCCAGCAGCTTGCCGACTAGCGGGAGGAAGCTCAATGAGCAGTTCTTC. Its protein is CASSLPTSGRKLNEQFF.

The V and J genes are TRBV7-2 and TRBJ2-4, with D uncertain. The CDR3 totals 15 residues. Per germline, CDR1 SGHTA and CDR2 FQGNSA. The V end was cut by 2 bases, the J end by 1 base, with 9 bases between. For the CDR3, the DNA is TGTGCCAGCAGCTTACAGCCCGGGGCCAAAAACATTCAGTACTTC. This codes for CASSLQPGAKNIQYF.

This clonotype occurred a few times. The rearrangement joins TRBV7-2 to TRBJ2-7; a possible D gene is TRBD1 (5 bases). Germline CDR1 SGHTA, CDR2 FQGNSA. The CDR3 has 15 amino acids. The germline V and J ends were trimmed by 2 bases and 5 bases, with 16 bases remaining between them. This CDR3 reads CASSLRTIKVDEQYF. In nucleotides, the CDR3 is TGTGCCAGCAGCTTAAGGACAATCAAGGTCGACGAGCAGTACTTC.

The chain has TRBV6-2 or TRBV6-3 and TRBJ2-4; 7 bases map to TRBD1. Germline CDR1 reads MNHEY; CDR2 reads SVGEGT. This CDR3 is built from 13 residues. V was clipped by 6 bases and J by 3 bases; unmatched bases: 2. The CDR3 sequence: CASSRDSKNIQYF. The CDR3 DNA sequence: TGTGCCAGCAGCCGGGACAGCAAAAACATTCAGTACTTC.

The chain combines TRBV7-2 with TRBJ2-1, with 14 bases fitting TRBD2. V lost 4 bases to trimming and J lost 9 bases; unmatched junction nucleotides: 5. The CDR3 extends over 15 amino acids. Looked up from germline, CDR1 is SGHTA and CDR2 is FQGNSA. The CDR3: CASSSGTSGSSEQFF. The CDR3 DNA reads TGTGCCAGCAGCTCCGGGACTAGCGGGAGTAGTGAGCAGTTCTTC.

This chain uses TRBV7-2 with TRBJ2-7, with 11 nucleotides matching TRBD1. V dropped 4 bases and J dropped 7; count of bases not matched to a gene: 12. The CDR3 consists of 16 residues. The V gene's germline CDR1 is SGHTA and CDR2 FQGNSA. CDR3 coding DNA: TGTGCCAGCAGCTCTTACTCCGGGACAGGGGGGAATGAGCAGTACTTC. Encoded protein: CASSSYSGTGGNEQYF. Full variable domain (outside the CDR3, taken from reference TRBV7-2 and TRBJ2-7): GAGVSQSPSNKVTEKGKDVELRCDPISGHTALYWYRQSLGQGLEFLIYFQGNSAPDKSGLPSDRFSAERTGGSVSTLTIQRTQQEDSAVYLCASSSYSGTGGNEQYFGPGTRLTVT.